This TCR beta chain derives from a study of post-analysis software for immune sequencing data. Study-wide points: Higher frequency in patients than in controls was seen for a handful of TRBV segments, with TRBV5-6, TRBV5-1 and TRBV20-1 among them. F measure grouped same-batch samples tightly together. Among multiple sclerosis patients, normalized Chao1 diversity was significantly below that of controls.

Unique-molecular-identifier-tagged TCR beta cDNA libraries were used. The yield from about 1 to 10 million T cells was roughly 500,000 cDNA molecules in total. MiXCR, applied by TCRdb to the PCR reads, yields one record per CDR3 protein. This repertoire shows approximately 460,000 distinct CDR3 sequences, roughly 45% found once; its top ten account for around 10%. This clonotype was observed a few times. Its target is unknown. CDR1 and CDR2 (germline): MGHRA, YSYEKL. V shed 5 bases, J shed 7 bases, and the junction held 12 bases outside the gene matches. The CDR3 has 16 amino acids. The rearrangement uses TRBV4-1 and TRBJ2-7; 12 nucleotides align to TRBD2. Sample: blood. This clonotype originated in a girl aged 5 to 17 with multiple sclerosis. The CDR3 DNA follows: TGCGCCAGCAGCTCCCGGACTAGCGGGACCACCCGGGAGCAGTACTTC. Its protein is CASSSRTSGTTREQYF.